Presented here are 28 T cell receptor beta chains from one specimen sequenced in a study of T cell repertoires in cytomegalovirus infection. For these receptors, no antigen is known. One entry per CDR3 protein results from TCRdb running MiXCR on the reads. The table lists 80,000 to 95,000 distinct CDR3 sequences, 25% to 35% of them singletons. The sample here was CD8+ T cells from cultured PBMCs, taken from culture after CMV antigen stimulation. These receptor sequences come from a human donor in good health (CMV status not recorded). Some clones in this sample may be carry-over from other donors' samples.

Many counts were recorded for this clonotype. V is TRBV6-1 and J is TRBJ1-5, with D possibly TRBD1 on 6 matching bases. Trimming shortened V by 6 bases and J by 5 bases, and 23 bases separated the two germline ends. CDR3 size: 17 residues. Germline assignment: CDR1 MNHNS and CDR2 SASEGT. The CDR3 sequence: CASRRLTQTGWDQPQHF. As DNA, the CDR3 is TGTGCCAGCAGACGACTCACTCAGACAGGATGGGATCAGCCCCAGCATTTT.

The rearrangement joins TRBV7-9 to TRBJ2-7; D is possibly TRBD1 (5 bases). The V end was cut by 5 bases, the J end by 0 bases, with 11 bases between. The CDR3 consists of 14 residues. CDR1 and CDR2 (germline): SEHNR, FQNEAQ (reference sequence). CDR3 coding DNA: TGTGCCAGCAGCACCCACAGGAGCTCCTACGAGCAGTACTTC. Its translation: CASSTHRSSYEQYF.

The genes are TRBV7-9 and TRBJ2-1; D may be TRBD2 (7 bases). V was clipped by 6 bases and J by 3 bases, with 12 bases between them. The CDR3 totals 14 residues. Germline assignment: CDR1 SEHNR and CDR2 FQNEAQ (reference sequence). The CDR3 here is CASRRGGDYNEQFF. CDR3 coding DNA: TGTGCCAGCAGGAGGGGGGGGGACTACAATGAGCAGTTCTTC.

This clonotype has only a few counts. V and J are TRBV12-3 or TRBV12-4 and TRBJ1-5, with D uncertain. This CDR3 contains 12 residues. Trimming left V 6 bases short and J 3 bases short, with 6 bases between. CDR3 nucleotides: TGTGCCAGCAGGGACGACAATCAGCCCCAGCATTTT. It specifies CASRDDNQPQHF.

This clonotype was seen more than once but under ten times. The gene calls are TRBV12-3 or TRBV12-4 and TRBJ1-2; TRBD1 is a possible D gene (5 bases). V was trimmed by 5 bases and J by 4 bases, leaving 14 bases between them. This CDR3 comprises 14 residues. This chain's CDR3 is CASSPGGLSYGYTF. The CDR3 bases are TGTGCCAGCAGTCCGGGGGGACTGAGCTATGGCTACACCTTC.

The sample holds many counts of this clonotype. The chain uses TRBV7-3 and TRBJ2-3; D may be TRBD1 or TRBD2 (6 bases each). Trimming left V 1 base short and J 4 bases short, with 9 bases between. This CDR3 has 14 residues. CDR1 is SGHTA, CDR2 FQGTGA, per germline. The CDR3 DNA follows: TGTGCCAGCAGCTTAAGAGGGGGGTCAGATACGCAGTATTTT. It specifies CASSLRGGSDTQYF.

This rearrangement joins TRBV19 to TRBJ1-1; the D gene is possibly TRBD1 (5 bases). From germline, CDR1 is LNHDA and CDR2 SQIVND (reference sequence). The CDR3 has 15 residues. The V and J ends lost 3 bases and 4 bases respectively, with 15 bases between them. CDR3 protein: CASSIFGGGGTEAFF. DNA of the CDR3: TGTGCCAGTAGTATTTTTGGGGGAGGCGGCACTGAAGCTTTCTTT.

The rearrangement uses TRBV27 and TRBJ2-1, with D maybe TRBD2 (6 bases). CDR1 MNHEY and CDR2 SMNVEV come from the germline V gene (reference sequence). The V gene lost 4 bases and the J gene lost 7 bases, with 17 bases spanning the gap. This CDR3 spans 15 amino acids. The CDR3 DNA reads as TGTGCCAGCAGTTACTTTCTCGGGGGTCGGAATGAGCAGTTCTTC. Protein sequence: CASSYFLGGRNEQFF.

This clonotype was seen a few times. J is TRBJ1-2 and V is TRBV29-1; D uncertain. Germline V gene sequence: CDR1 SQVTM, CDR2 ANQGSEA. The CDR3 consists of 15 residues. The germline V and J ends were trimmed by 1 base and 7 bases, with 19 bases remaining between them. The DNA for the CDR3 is TGCAGCGTTGAAGGCGGCCCGGACCTTCCTTTTGGCTACACCTTC. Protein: CSVEGGPDLPFGYTF.

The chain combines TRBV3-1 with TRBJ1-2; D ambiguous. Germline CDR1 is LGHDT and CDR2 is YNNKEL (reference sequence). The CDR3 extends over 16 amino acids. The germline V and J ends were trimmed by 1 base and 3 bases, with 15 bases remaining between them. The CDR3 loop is CASSQGPGKLDYGYTF. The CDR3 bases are TGTGCCAGCAGCCAAGGGCCCGGCAAATTGGACTATGGCTACACCTTC.

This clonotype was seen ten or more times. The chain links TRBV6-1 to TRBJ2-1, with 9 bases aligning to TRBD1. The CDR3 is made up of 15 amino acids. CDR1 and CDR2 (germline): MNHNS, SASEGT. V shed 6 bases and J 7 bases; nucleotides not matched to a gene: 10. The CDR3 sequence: CASSSLTGGFNEQFF. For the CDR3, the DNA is TGTGCCAGCAGCTCTTTGACAGGGGGTTTTAATGAGCAGTTCTTC.

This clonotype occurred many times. The CDR3 nucleotides read TGTGCCAGCAGCCCAGCGTTGCAAGAGACCCAGTACTTC. This gives the protein CASSPALQETQYF. The chain couples TRBV7-8 to TRBJ2-5, with D uncertain. In germline, CDR1 is SGHVS, CDR2 FQNEAQ. V shed 5 bases and J shed 2 bases, with 9 bases lying between them. The CDR3 totals 13 residues.

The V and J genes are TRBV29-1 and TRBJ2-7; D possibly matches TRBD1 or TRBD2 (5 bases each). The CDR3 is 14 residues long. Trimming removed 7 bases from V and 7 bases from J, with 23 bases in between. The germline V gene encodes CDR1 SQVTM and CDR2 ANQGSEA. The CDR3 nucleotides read TGCAGCGCCGGATCCGGGACGCCTTCCGGGGAGCAGTACTTC. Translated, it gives CSAGSGTPSGEQYF.

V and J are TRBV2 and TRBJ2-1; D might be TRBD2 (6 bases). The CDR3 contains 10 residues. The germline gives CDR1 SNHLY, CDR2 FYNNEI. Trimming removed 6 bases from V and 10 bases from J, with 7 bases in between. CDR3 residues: CASSGGEQFF. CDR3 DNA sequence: TGTGCCAGCAGCGGAGGGGAGCAGTTCTTC.

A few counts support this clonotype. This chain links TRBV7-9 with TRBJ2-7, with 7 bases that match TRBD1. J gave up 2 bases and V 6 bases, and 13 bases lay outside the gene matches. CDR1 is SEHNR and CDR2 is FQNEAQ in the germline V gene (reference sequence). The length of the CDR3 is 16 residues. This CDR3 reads CASSGTDPLKTYEQYF. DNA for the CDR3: TGTGCCAGCAGTGGGACAGATCCGTTAAAGACCTACGAGCAGTACTTC.

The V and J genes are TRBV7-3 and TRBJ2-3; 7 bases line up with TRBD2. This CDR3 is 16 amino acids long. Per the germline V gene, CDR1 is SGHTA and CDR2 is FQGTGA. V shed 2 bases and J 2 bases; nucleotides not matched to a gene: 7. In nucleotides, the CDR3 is TGTGCCAGCAGCTTATTGGGGGGGGGAGACACAGATACGCAGTATTTT. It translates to CASSLLGGGDTDTQYF.

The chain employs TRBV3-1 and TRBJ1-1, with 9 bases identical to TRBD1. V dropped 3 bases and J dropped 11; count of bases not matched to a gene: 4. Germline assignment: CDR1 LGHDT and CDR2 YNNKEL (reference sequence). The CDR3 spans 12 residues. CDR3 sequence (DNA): TGTGCCAGCAGCCAGGTGACAGGGGGGGCTTTCTTT. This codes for CASSQVTGGAFF.

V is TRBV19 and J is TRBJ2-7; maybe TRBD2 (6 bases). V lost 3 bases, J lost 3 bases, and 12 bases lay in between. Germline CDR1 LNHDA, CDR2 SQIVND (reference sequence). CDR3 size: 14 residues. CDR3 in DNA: TGTGCCAGTAGTATCGGGACGGGACTCTACGAGCAGTACTTC. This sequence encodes CASSIGTGLYEQYF.

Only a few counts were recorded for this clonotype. CDR3 region: CSATNDSVIYNEQFF. DNA for the CDR3: TGCAGTGCTACGAACGATAGCGTTATCTACAATGAGCAGTTCTTC. The V call is TRBV20-1, the J call TRBJ2-1; D might be TRBD2 (5 bases). The length of the CDR3 is 15 residues. Germline V gives CDR1 DFQATT, CDR2 SNEGSKA (reference sequence). V dropped 4 bases and J dropped 3 bases, with 16 bases sitting between them.

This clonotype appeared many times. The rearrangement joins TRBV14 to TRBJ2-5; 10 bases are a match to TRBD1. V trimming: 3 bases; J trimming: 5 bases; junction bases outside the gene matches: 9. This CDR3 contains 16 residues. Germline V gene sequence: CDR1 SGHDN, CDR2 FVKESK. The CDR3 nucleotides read TGTGCCAGCAGCCATGTAGGGACAGGGGTGATTGAGACCCAGTACTTC. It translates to CASSHVGTGVIETQYF.

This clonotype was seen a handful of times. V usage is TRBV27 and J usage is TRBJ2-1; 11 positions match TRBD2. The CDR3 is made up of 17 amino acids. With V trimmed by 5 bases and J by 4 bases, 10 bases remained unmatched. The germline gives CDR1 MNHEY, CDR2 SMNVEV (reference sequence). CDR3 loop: CASSPLSSGGSYNEQFF. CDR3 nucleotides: TGTGCCAGCAGTCCCTTATCTAGCGGGGGGTCATACAATGAGCAGTTCTTC.

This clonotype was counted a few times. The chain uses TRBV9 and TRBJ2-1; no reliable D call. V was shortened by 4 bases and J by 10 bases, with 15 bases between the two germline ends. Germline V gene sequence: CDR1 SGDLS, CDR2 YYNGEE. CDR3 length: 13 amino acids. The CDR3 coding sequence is TGTGCCAGCAGCCTCCCCACGGAATCGGAGCAGTTCTTC. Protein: CASSLPTESEQFF.

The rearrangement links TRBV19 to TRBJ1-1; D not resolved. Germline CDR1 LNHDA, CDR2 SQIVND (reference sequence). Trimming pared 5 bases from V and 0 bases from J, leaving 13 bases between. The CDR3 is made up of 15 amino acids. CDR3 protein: CASSVYPNMNTEAFF. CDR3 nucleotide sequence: TGTGCCAGTAGTGTCTATCCGAATATGAACACTGAAGCTTTCTTT.

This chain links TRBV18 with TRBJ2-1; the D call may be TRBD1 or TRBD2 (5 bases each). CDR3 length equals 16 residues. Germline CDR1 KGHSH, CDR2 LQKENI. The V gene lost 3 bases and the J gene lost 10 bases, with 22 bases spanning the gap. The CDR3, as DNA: TGTGCCAGCTCACCTTTGGGACCTCCTCTACAATGGGAGCAGTTCTTC. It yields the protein CASSPLGPPLQWEQFF.

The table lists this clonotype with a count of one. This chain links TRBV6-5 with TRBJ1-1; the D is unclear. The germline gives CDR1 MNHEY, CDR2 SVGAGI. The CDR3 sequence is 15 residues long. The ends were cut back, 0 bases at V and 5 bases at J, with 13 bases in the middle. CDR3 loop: CASSYSKTSGTEAFF. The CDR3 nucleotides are TGTGCCAGCAGTTACTCGAAGACGTCTGGGACTGAAGCTTTCTTT.

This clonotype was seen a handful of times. The CDR3 protein is CASSLLADQETQYF. As DNA, the CDR3 is TGTGCCAGCAGCCTACTAGCGGACCAAGAGACCCAGTACTTC. The chain uses TRBV7-9 and TRBJ2-5; TRBD2 agrees at 8 bases. V gave up 5 bases and J gave up 0 bases; unmatched junction bases: 2. The CDR3 is 14 amino acids. Per the germline V gene, CDR1 is SEHNR and CDR2 is FQNEAQ (reference sequence).

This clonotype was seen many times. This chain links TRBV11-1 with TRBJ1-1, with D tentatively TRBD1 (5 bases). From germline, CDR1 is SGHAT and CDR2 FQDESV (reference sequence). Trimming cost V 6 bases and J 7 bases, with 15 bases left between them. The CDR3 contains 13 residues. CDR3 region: CASRRGAALEAFF. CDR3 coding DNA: TGTGCCAGCAGGCGCGGGGCGGCCCTTGAAGCTTTCTTT.

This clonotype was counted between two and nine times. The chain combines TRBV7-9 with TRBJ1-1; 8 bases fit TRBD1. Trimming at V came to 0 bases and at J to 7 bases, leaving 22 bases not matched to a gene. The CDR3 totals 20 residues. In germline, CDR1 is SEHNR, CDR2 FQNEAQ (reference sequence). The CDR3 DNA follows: TGTGCCAGCAGCTTAGCGGGATCCCAAAAGACAGGGGCCGCGAGGGGTGAAGCTTTCTTT. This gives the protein CASSLAGSQKTGAARGEAFF.